Below, 32 T cell receptor beta chains from the same sample are listed, as sequenced in a study of blood T cell repertoires in COVID-19. Measured with immunoSEQ multiplex PCR; TCRdb has only the in-frame clones, and not every one. The repertoire holds under 200,000 clones, with over 90% as singletons. Sequencing was done on a sample of peripheral blood. The source of these receptors is a man between 45 and 60 years old with acute or convalescent COVID-19.

The chain couples TRBV10-3 to TRBJ2-3; D unclear. Trimming took 2 bases from V and 5 from J, leaving 5 bases between them. The CDR3 loop spans 12 amino acids. Germline CDR1 ENHRY, CDR2 SYGVKD. The DNA for the CDR3 is TGTGCCATCAGTGAGGGGCGAGATACGCAGTATTTT. As protein: CAISEGRDTQYF.

The rearrangement joins TRBV7-2 to TRBJ2-7; 11 positions match TRBD2. CDR1 and CDR2 (germline): SGHTA, FQGNSA. The junction had 4 bases not matched to a gene; V was cut back by 0 bases and J by 6 bases. CDR3 length: 15 residues. CDR3 sequence reads: CASSLASGGAGEQYV. The CDR3 nucleotides read TGTGCCAGCAGCTTAGCTAGCGGGGGGGCTGGCGAGCAGTACGTC.

J is TRBJ2-2 and V is TRBV7-3; D is uncertain. This CDR3 comprises 14 residues. V lost 1 base, J lost 9 bases, and 12 bases lay in between. Germline assignment: CDR1 SGHTA and CDR2 FQGTGA. DNA of the CDR3: TGTGCCAGCAGCTTAATTCCAGATCCCCGGGAGCTGTTTTTT. Translated: CASSLIPDPRELFF.

The chain joins TRBV5-5 to TRBJ1-6, with 7 bases matching TRBD1. The CDR3 is made up of 19 amino acids. Germline loops: CDR1 SGHKS, CDR2 YYEKEE (reference sequence). V was pared by 0 bases and J by 5 bases, with 14 bases of the junction left unmatched. The CDR3 DNA reads TGTGCCAGCAGCTTGGCAAGGCAGGGGGTAGGCTGGAATAATTCACCCCTCCACTTT. This encodes CASSLARQGVGWNNSPLHF.

The chain couples TRBV5-1 to TRBJ2-5; 7 bases line up with TRBD1. The germline V gene encodes CDR1 SGHRS and CDR2 YFSETQ. The CDR3 runs 13 residues. J gave up 3 bases and V 4 bases, and 3 bases lay outside the gene matches. CDR3 nucleotide sequence: TGCGCCAGCAGCCAAGGGACAGAAGAGACCCAGTACTTC. Its translation: CASSQGTEETQYF.

The chain carries TRBV7-6 and TRBJ2-2; 14 nucleotides match TRBD2. CDR1 SGHVS and CDR2 FNYEAQ come from the germline V gene. The CDR3 contains 17 residues. V lost 5 bases to trimming and J lost 6 bases; unmatched junction nucleotides: 8. In DNA form, the CDR3 reads TGTGCCAGCAGCCTGGGACTAGCGGGAGTAGGTGCCGGGGAGCTGTTTTTT. Its translation is CASSLGLAGVGAGELFF.

This rearrangement joins TRBV5-1 to TRBJ1-1; TRBD1 aligns across 7 bases. CDR3 length equals 13 residues. Germline CDR1 reads SGHRS; CDR2 reads YFSETQ. V gave up 4 bases and J gave up 9 bases; unmatched junction bases: 9. CDR3 region: CASSLQQTGQAFF. DNA of the CDR3: TGCGCCAGCAGCCTCCAACAGACAGGGCAAGCTTTCTTT. The full variable domain, in which reference TRBV5-1 and TRBJ1-1 provide the parts outside the CDR3, is KAGVTQTPRYLIKTRGQQVTLSCSPISGHRSVSWYQQTPGQGLQFLFEYFSETQRNKGNFPGRFSGRQFSNSRSEMNVSTLELGDSALYLCASSLQQTGQAFFGQGTRLTVV.

The chain employs TRBV4-1 and TRBJ2-3, with D possibly TRBD2 on 5 matching bases. Germline loops: CDR1 MGHRA, CDR2 YSYEKL. The CDR3 runs 15 residues. V was cut by 2 bases and J by 8 bases, with 17 bases left in between. CDR3 in DNA: TGCGCCAGCAGCCAAAGCTGGGTGGGTGAGGGTACGCAGTATTTT. It encodes CASSQSWVGEGTQYF.

V and J are TRBV5-1 and TRBJ2-5, with 7 positions matching TRBD1. The CDR3 covers 14 residues. The germline V gene encodes CDR1 SGHRS and CDR2 YFSETQ. V dropped 4 bases and J dropped 3; count of bases not matched to a gene: 6. The CDR3 spells CASSPGQAEETQYF. The CDR3 region has the DNA TGCGCCAGCAGCCCCGGACAGGCCGAAGAGACCCAGTACTTC.

The CDR3: CASSETGQGNSGNTIYF. The CDR3 nucleotides are TGTGCCAGCAGTGAGACGGGACAGGGGAATTCTGGAAACACCATATATTTT. The J gene is TRBJ1-3, the V gene TRBV5-6; 10 bases agree with TRBD1. The CDR3 has 17 residues. The germline CDR1 and CDR2 sequences are SGHDT and YYEEEE. The V segment lost 5 bases and the J segment 1 base; nucleotides outside the gene matches: 9.

The chain carries TRBV6-5 and TRBJ1-2; 7 bases align to TRBD1. CDR3 length: 13 residues. Trimming cost V 6 bases and J 7 bases; bases outside gene matches: 8. Germline V gene sequence: CDR1 MNHEY, CDR2 SVGAGI. As DNA, the CDR3 is TGTGCCAGCAGACAAGACAGGGTCAGTGGCTACACCTTC. Protein: CASRQDRVSGYTF.

The chain combines TRBV27 with TRBJ1-1; D is perhaps TRBD1 (5 bases). V was shortened by 4 bases and J by 8 bases, with 11 bases between the two germline ends. The CDR3 contains 12 residues. From germline, CDR1 is MNHEY and CDR2 SMNVEV (reference sequence). CDR3 amino acids: CASSSRQGEAFF. Here the CDR3 DNA reads TGTGCCAGCAGTTCCCGCCAGGGAGAAGCTTTCTTT.

This rearrangement joins TRBV18 to TRBJ1-1; a possible D gene is TRBD1 (5 bases). The CDR3 has 13 residues. Trimming removed 3 bases from V and 13 bases from J, with 18 bases in between. Germline V gives CDR1 KGHSH, CDR2 LQKENI. Written as DNA, the CDR3 is TGTGCCAGCTCACCGCCGGGGGGGTACCAGCATTTCTTT. Residues: CASSPPGGYQHFF.

The V gene is TRBV3-1 (or the pseudogene TRBV3-2), the J gene TRBJ2-1, with 7 bases lining up with TRBD1. Germline loops: CDR1 LGHDT, CDR2 YNNKEL (reference sequence). The CDR3 spans 13 residues. V trimming: 4 bases; J trimming: 4 bases; junction bases outside the gene matches: 1. The CDR3 nucleotides are TGTGCCAGCAGCCGGACAGGTTACAATGAGCAGTTCTTC. It encodes CASSRTGYNEQFF.

V gene TRBV5-1 combines with J gene TRBJ2-7, with TRBD2 as a possible D gene (7 bases). The germline gives CDR1 SGHRS, CDR2 YFSETQ. Trimming removed 5 bases from V and 2 bases from J, with 20 bases in between. The CDR3 is 16 residues long. In DNA form, the CDR3 reads TGCGCCAGCAGTTACCCGGGGGGCACCAAAACCTACGAGCAGTACTTC. It encodes CASSYPGGTKTYEQYF.

V is TRBV7-9 and J is TRBJ1-2; 7 bases match TRBD1. The length of the CDR3 is 17 residues. The V segment lost 4 bases and the J segment 4 bases; nucleotides outside the gene matches: 15. Looked up from germline, CDR1 is SEHNR and CDR2 is FQNEAQ (reference sequence). The CDR3 here is CASSSQHDFRGAYGYTF. CDR3 in DNA: TGTGCCAGCAGCTCTCAGCATGACTTCAGGGGGGCCTATGGCTACACCTTC.

The chain couples TRBV4-1 to TRBJ2-3; 8 positions match TRBD2. The germline CDR1 and CDR2 sequences are MGHRA and YSYEKL. The CDR3 totals 15 residues. Trimming took 8 bases from V and 6 from J; bases not matched to a gene: 13. CDR3 in amino acids: CASSPRAGGLDTQYF. CDR3 bases: TGCGCCAGCTCCCCCCGGGCGGGAGGATTGGATACGCAGTATTTT.

The V gene is TRBV15, the J gene TRBJ2-2, with TRBD2 matching over 9 bases. Germline-derived CDR1 and CDR2 are LNHNV and YYDKDF (reference sequence). The ends lost 0 bases at V and 1 base at J; junction bases unmatched: 6. The CDR3 extends over 18 amino acids. CDR3 sequence reads: CATSRDSRLAENTGELFF. As DNA, the CDR3 is TGTGCCACCAGCAGAGATTCTAGACTAGCGGAGAACACCGGGGAGCTGTTTTTT.

The gene calls are TRBV29-1 and TRBJ1-6; possible D gene TRBD1, 5 bases. This CDR3 is 13 amino acids long. Germline lookup yields CDR1 SQVTM and CDR2 ANQGSEA. The V end lost 3 bases, the J end lost 9 bases, and 12 bases lay between the germline ends. Here the CDR3 DNA reads TGCAGCGTTGAGGAGACAGTCGGTTCACCCCTCCACTTT. It codes for CSVEETVGSPLHF. Complete variable domain (other parts from reference TRBV29-1 and TRBJ1-6): SAVISQKPSRDICQRGTSLTIQCQVDSQVTMMFWYRQQPGQSLTLIATANQGSEATYESGFVIDKFPISRPNLTFSTLTVSNMSPEDSSIYLCSVEETVGSPLHFGNGTRLTVT.

V and J are TRBV4-2 and TRBJ2-2; 7 nucleotides match TRBD2. The CDR3 totals 15 residues. The J segment lost 5 bases and the V segment lost 1 base, leaving 4 bases of the junction unmatched. Germline V lookup: CDR1 LGHNA, CDR2 YNFKEQ. CDR3 region: CASSQAPGGTGELFF. CDR3 in DNA: TGTGCCAGCAGCCAAGCCCCGGGGGGAACCGGGGAGCTGTTTTTT.

In the case of this clone: This specimen includes other DNA sequences encoding the same CDR3. V usage is TRBV28 and J usage is TRBJ1-2; D is perhaps TRBD1 (6 bases). The V end lost 3 bases, the J end lost 5 bases, and 7 bases lay between the germline ends. The germline V gene encodes CDR1 MDHEN and CDR2 SYDVKM. CDR3 size: 12 residues. This CDR3 reads CASSLQGYGYTF. CDR3 nucleotides: TGTGCCAGCAGTTTGCAGGGGTATGGCTACACCTTC.

The CDR3 sequence is CATTGSSEGTEAFF. In nucleotides, the CDR3 is TGTGCCACAACCGGGTCTTCTGAGGGCACTGAAGCTTTCTTT. The gene calls are TRBV10-3 and TRBJ1-1; D not certain. Trimming removed 10 bases from V and 4 bases from J, with 19 bases in between. The CDR3 covers 14 residues. Germline CDR1 ENHRY, CDR2 SYGVKD.

The V and J genes are TRBV19 and TRBJ1-6; TRBD1 matches at 8 bases. V lost 7 bases and J lost 6; bases outside the gene matches: 11. From germline, CDR1 is LNHDA and CDR2 SQIVND (reference sequence). The CDR3 is 16 amino acids. This chain's CDR3 is CASKDRGFVGNSPLHF. The CDR3 coding sequence is TGTGCCAGTAAAGACAGGGGTTTTGTTGGTAATTCACCCCTCCACTTT.

This chain links TRBV6-2 or TRBV6-3 with TRBJ2-1; D possibly corresponds to TRBD2 (6 bases). CDR3 length: 13 residues. The V end was cut by 4 bases, the J end by 10 bases, with 14 bases between. Germline V gene data show CDR1 as MNHEY and CDR2 as SVGEGT. CDR3 region: CASSSYKEGEQFF. The CDR3 DNA follows: TGTGCCAGCAGTTCATACAAGGAGGGCGAGCAGTTCTTC.

The J gene is TRBJ2-1, the V gene TRBV18; the match to TRBD2 covers 7 bases. CDR3 size: 16 residues. V shed 3 bases and J 7 bases; nucleotides not matched to a gene: 12. Germline V gives CDR1 KGHSH, CDR2 LQKENI. In DNA form, the CDR3 reads TGTGCCAGCTCACCTACATGGGGGGGAGGAAGTAATGAGCAGTTCTTC. As protein: CASSPTWGGGSNEQFF.

V usage is TRBV6-6 and J usage is TRBJ1-6; 10 bases line up with TRBD1. V shed 7 bases and J 9 bases; nucleotides not matched to a gene: 9. Germline V gene sequence: CDR1 MNHNY, CDR2 SVGAGI (reference sequence). CDR3 length: 15 amino acids. DNA for the CDR3: TGTGCCAGCAAACCCCAGACAGGGGGCGGTTCACCCCTCCACTTT. It is translated as CASKPQTGGGSPLHF.

CDR3 bases: TGTGCCAGCAGCCGGACAGGGGTCACTGAAGCTTTCTTT. The encoded protein is CASSRTGVTEAFF. The V call is TRBV13, the J call TRBJ1-1, with 9 bases identical to TRBD1. The CDR3 consists of 13 residues. Unmatched junction bases numbered 2, after V lost 5 bases and J lost 4 bases. Per germline, CDR1 PRHDT and CDR2 FYEKMQ (reference sequence).

The gene calls are TRBV4-2 and TRBJ1-2; 8 bases are shared with TRBD1. The germline CDR1 and CDR2 sequences are LGHNA and YNFKEQ. This CDR3 has 15 residues. V shed 3 bases and J 2 bases; nucleotides not matched to a gene: 5. CDR3 bases: TGTGCCAGCAGCCAGTCTCAGGGGGCCAACTATGGCTACACCTTC. Amino acids: CASSQSQGANYGYTF.

The chain recombines TRBV5-1 with TRBJ2-1, with a possible D match to TRBD1 (5 bases). V was pared by 5 bases and J by 1 base, with 13 bases between. This CDR3 has 15 residues. Looked up from germline, CDR1 is SGHRS and CDR2 is YFSETQ. Here the CDR3 DNA reads TGCGCCAGCAGAGGTATGGCAGGGTCCTACAATGAGCAGTTCTTC. Its translation is CASRGMAGSYNEQFF. The whole variable domain, filled in from reference TRBV5-1 and TRBJ2-1, reads KAGVTQTPRYLIKTRGQQVTLSCSPISGHRSVSWYQQTPGQGLQFLFEYFSETQRNKGNFPGRFSGRQFSNSRSEMNVSTLELGDSALYLCASRGMAGSYNEQFFGPGTRLTVL.

The V and J genes are TRBV29-1 and TRBJ2-7; D remains ambiguous. V lost 5 bases and J lost 3, with 11 bases in between. This CDR3 is built from 12 residues. Germline CDR1 reads SQVTM; CDR2 reads ANQGSEA. CDR3 sequence (DNA): TGCAGCGTTAAGACTGTAAACTACGAGCAGTACTTC. Residues: CSVKTVNYEQYF.

The chain carries TRBV30 and TRBJ2-3; the D gene is possibly TRBD2 (6 bases). Trimming removed 5 bases from V and 0 bases from J, with 18 bases in between. The CDR3 has 16 residues. CDR1 and CDR2 (germline): GTSNPN, SVGIG (reference sequence). CDR3 sequence: CAWEELSGGSTDTQYF. The CDR3 DNA sequence: TGTGCCTGGGAAGAACTTAGCGGAGGTAGCACAGATACGCAGTATTTT.

J is TRBJ1-4 and V is TRBV28; the D is unclear. This CDR3 has 12 residues. Trimming cost V 6 bases and J 4 bases, with 6 bases left between them. Germline V CDR1 and CDR2: MDHEN, SYDVKM. CDR3 in DNA: TGTGCCAGCAGGAGTCTTAATGAAAAACTGTTTTTT. Encoded protein: CASRSLNEKLFF.